This T cell receptor (beta chain) originates from a study of blood T cell repertoires in COVID-19. About the study: COVID-19 samples, acute and convalescent, were from the United States, Italy and Spain. Sources were T cells, B-cell-depleted T cells, or PBMCs; the material itself was cDNA or gDNA.

TCRdb keeps only in-frame clones here, not all; method: immunoSEQ multiplex PCR. The sample lists 150,000 to 200,000 clones, roughly 88% occurring once. The participants were between roughly 18 and 89 years old and came from some 23 US areas. This CDR3 has 15 amino acids. The germline V and J ends were trimmed by 0 bases and 4 bases, with 11 bases remaining between them. Germline CDR1 and CDR2: SGDLS and YYNGEE. Sample: PBMCs or T cells enriched from blood (not recorded which). The chain joins TRBV9 to TRBJ1-3; no reliable D call. This clonotype originated in a woman under 40 who had recovered from COVID-19. CDR3 nucleotides: TGTGCCAGCAGCGTAGACGGGGTAGCCGGAAACACCATATATTTT. Its translation: CASSVDGVAGNTIYF.